Sequencing of this T cell receptor beta chain was carried out in a study of T-cell memory formation after mild COVID-19. Study overall: TCR clustering was largely donor specific.

Comments on this clonotype: Its antigen is not known.

Germline V gene sequence: CDR1 MGHRA, CDR2 YSYEKL. The CDR3 sequence is 14 residues long. With V trimmed by 5 bases and J by 3 bases, 5 bases remained unmatched. General study points: Later expanders leaned CD4+, whereas day 15 to 85 contracting clones were balanced CD4/CD8. The pre-infection memory compartment contained some responding clones, suggesting cross-reactive memory joined.

5'RACE primed from the constant segment yielded TCR alpha and TCR beta cDNA libraries bearing sample barcodes and UMIs. TCRdb called the 5' RACE reads again in MiXCR, with one record for every CDR3 protein. The data show roughly 340,000 distinct CDR3 sequences, with 15% to 20% seen just once and about 22% held by the top ten. The V and J genes are TRBV4-1 and TRBJ2-5; 8 bases match TRBD2. The TCR sequence derives from a man between 18 and 29 years old who had mild COVID-19 (a few samples of this study predate the infection). Cell type and time point are not known. Sample: PBMCs or a T cell subset sorted from them (not recorded which). The CDR3 bases are TGCGCCAGCAGCACGGGTAGCGGGGAAGAGACCCAGTACTTC. The encoded protein is CASSTGSGEETQYF.